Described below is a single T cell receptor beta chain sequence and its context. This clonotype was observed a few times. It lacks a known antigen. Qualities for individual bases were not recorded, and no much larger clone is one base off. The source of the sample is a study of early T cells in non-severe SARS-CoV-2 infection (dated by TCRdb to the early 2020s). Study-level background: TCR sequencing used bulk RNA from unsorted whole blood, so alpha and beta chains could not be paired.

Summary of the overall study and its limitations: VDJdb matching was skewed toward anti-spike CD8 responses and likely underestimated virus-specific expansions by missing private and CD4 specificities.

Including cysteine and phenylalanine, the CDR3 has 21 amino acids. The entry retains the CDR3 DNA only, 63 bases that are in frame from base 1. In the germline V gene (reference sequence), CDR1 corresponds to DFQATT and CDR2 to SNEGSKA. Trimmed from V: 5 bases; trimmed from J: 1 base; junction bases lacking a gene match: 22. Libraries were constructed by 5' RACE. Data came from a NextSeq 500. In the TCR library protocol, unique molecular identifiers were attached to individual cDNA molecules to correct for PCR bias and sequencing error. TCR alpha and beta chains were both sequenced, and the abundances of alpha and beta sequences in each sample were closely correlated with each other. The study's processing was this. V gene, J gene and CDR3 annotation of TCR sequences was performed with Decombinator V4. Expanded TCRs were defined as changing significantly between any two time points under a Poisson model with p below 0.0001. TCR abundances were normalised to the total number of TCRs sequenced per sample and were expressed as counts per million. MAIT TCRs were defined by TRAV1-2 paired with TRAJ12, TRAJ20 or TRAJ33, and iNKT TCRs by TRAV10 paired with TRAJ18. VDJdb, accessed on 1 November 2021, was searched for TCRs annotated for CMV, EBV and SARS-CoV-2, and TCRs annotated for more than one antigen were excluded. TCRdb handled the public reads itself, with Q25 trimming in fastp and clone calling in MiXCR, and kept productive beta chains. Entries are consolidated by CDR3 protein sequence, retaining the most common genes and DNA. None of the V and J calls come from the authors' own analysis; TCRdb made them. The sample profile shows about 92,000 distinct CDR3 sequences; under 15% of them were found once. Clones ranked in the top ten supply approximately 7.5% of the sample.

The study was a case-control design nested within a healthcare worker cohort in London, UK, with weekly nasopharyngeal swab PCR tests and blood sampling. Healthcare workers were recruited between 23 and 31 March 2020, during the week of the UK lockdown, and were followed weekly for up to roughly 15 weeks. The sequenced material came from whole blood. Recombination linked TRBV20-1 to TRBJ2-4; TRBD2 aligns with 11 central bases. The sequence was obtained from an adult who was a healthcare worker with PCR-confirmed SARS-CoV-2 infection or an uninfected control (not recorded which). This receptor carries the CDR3 CSALRSGRLAGGSAAKNIQYF. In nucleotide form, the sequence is TGCAGTGCTTTACGTTCAGGGCGTCTAGCGGGAGGATCGGCGGCCAAAAACATTCAGTACTTC.